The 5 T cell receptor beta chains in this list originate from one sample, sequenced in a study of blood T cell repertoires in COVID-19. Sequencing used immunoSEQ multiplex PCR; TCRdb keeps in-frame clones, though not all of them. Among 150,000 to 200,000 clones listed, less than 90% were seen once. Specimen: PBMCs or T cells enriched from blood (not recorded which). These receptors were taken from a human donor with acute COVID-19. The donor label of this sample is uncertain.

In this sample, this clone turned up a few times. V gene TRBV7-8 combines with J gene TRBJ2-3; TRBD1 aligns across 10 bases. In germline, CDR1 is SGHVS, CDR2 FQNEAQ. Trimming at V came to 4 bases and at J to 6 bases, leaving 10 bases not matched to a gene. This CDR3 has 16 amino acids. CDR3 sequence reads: CASSSVPPTGGDTQYF. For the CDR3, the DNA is TGTGCCAGCAGCTCTGTCCCCCCGACAGGGGGCGATACGCAGTATTTT. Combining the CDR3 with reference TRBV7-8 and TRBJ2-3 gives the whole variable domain GAGVSQSPRYKVAKRGQDVALRCDPISGHVSLFWYQQALGQGPEFLTYFQNEAQLDKSGLPSDRFFAERPEGSVSTLKIQRTQQEDSAVYLCASSSVPPTGGDTQYFGPGTRLTVL.

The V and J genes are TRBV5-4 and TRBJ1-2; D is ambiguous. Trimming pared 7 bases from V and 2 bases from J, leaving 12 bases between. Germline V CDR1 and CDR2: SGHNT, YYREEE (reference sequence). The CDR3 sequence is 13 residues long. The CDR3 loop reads CASQRQSNYGYTF. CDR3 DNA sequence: TGTGCCAGCCAAAGACAATCCAACTATGGCTACACCTTC. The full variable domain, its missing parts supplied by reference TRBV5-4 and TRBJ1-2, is ETGVTQSPTHLIKTRGQQVTLRCSSQSGHNTVSWYQQALGQGPQFIFQYYREEENGRGNFPPRFSGLQFPNYSSELNVNALELDDSALYLCASQRQSNYGYTFGSGTRLTVV.

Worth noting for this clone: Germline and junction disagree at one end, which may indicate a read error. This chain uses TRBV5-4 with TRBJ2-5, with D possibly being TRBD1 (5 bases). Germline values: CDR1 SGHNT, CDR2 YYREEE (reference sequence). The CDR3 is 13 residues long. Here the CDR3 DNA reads TGTGTCAGCAGCTCTTTCAGGGTTGAGACCCAGTACTTC. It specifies CVSSSFRVETQYF.

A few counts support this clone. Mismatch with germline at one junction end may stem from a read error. The chain's CDR3 is CASSPGVLRDTEAFF. The CDR3, as DNA: TGTGCCAGCTCACCTGGAGTTTTGAGGGACACCGAAGCTTTCTTT. The chain combines TRBV18 with TRBJ1-1, with D possibly matching TRBD1 (6 bases). The CDR3 is made up of 15 amino acids. Germline CDR1 and CDR2: KGHSH and LQKENI.

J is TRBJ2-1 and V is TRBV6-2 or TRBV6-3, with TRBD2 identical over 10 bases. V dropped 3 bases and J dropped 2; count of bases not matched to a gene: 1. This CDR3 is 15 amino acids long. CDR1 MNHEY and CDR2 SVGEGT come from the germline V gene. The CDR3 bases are TGTGCCAGCAGTTATCTAGCGGGGGCCTACAATGAGCAGTTCTTC. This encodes CASSYLAGAYNEQFF.